A selection of T cell receptor beta chains follows, all from one sample in a study of beta chain features in type 1 diabetes. Measured with immunoSEQ multiplex PCR; TCRdb has only the in-frame clones, and not every one. Of roughly 150,000 clones detected, 6.5% to 9.5% appear once; the ten largest clones hold about 0.9%. The sample was central memory CD4+ T cells from blood. The receptor set was obtained from a woman in her thirties or forties with type 1 diabetes. Both conserved end residues are part of each CDR3. The order of the fields is clone size, V gene, J gene, D gene, CDR3 length, CDR3 protein, CDR3 DNA. A D gene is named only where the DNA matches it firmly. The size field is filled for only some rows; it gives once, few, many or a size class.

few,TRBV6-5,TRBJ2-5,NA,13,CASSLEDQGTQYF,TGTGCCAGCAGCCTAGAGGATCAGGGGACCCAGTACTTC
many,TRBV19,TRBJ1-2,NA,13,CASCLTRGYGYTF,TGTGCCAGCTGCTTAACGCGGGGCTATGGCTACACCTTC
few,TRBV9,TRBJ1-2,NA,14,CASSVSGANYGYTF,TGTGCCAGCAGCGTATCAGGGGCTAACTATGGCTACACCTTC
few,TRBV6-6,TRBJ2-2,NA,15,CASRGGGINTGELFF,TGTGCCAGCAGAGGTGGGGGGATTAACACCGGGGAGCTGTTTTTT
few,TRBV7-6,TRBJ1-1,NA,14,CASSLALGRDEAFF,TGTGCCAGCAGCTTAGCGCTAGGGCGGGACGAAGCTTTCTTT
NA,TRBV29-1,TRBJ2-5,TRBD2,14,CSVVGSGSQETQYF,TGCAGCGTTGTAGGTAGCGGGAGTCAAGAGACCCAGTACTTC
few,TRBV7-2,TRBJ2-1,TRBD1,13,CASSMTGSSEQFF,TGTGCCAGCAGCATGACAGGGTCAAGTGAGCAGTTCTTC
NA,TRBV9,TRBJ1-1,NA,16,CASSVRGDPMNTEAFF,TGTGCCAGCAGCGTACGGGGGGACCCAATGAACACTGAAGCTTTCTTT
few,TRBV4-3,TRBJ1-2,NA,14,CASSPQGKDYGYTF,TGCGCCAGCAGCCCTCAGGGGAAGGACTATGGCTACACCTTC
NA,TRBV2,TRBJ1-5,NA,14,CASSERGIGQPQHF,TGTGCCAGCAGTGAGAGAGGAATTGGTCAGCCCCAGCATTTT
few,TRBV5-1,TRBJ2-7,TRBD1,12,CASSAQGYEQYF,TGCGCCAGCAGCGCACAGGGGTACGAGCAGTACTTC
NA,TRBV9,TRBJ2-3,NA,15,CASSVTQGSADTQYF,TGTGCCAGCAGCGTAACTCAGGGCAGCGCAGATACGCAGTATTTT
NA,TRBV5-6,TRBJ1-2,NA,13,CASSLKGGYGYTF,TGTGCCAGCAGCTTGAAAGGCGGCTATGGCTACACCTTC
few,TRBV19,TRBJ1-5,NA,13,CASSAARDQPQHF,TGTGCCAGTAGTGCGGCGAGGGATCAGCCCCAGCATTTT
few,TRBV9,TRBJ2-6,NA,14,CASSFPFGANVLTF,TGTGCCAGCAGCTTCCCCTTTGGGGCCAACGTCCTGACTTTC
NA,TRBV20-1,TRBJ2-7,NA,10,CSARENEQYF,TGCAGTGCACGTGAGAACGAGCAGTACTTC
NA,TRBV30,TRBJ2-2,NA,14,CAWSMPGAGGELFF,TGTGCCTGGAGTATGCCAGGGGCGGGCGGGGAGCTGTTTTTT
NA,TRBV6-5,TRBJ2-1,TRBD1,15,CASSSGQGFHNEQFF,TGTGCCAGCAGCTCGGGACAGGGTTTCCACAATGAGCAGTTCTTC
NA,TRBV15,TRBJ2-7,TRBD2,15,CATSRVAGAAYEQYF,TGTGCCACCAGCAGAGTAGCGGGGGCTGCCTACGAGCAGTACTTC
NA,TRBV28,TRBJ2-7,TRBD1,15,CASRVTGTVPYEQYF,TGTGCCAGCAGAGTCACCGGGACAGTCCCCTACGAGCAGTACTTC
NA,TRBV7-2,TRBJ1-5,NA,15,CASSLAPAVNQPQHF,TGTGCCAGCAGCTTAGCCCCCGCGGTTAATCAGCCCCAGCATTTT
few,TRBV5-6,TRBJ1-2,NA,14,CASSLGQINYGYTF,TGTGCCAGCAGCTTGGGACAGATCAACTATGGCTACACCTTC
few,TRBV5-1,TRBJ2-5,NA,13,CASSLLVGETQYF,TGCGCCAGCAGCTTATTAGTCGGAGAGACCCAGTACTTC